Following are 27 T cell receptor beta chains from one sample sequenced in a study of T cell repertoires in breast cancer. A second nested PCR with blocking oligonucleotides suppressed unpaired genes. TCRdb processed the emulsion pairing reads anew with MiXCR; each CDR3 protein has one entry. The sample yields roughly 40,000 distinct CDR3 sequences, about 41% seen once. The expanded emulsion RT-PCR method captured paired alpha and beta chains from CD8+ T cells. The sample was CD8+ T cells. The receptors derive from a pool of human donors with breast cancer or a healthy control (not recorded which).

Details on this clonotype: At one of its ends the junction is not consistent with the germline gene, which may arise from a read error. The CDR3 coding sequence is TGCAGTGCTAGAGATTGCGGACAGGGGGTCACTGAAGTTTTCTTT. Encoded protein: CSARDCGQGVTEVFF. The chain employs TRBV20-1 and TRBJ1-1; 10 bases match TRBD1. Germline V gene lookup returns CDR1 DFQATT and CDR2 SNEGSKA (reference sequence). The CDR3 spans 15 residues.

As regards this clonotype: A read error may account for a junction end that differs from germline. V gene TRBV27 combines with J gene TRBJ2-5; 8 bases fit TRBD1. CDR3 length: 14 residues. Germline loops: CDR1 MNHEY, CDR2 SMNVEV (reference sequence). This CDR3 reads CASSSGQGREIQYF. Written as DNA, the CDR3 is TGTGCCAGCAGTTCAGGACAGGGCAGGGAGATCCAGTACTTC.

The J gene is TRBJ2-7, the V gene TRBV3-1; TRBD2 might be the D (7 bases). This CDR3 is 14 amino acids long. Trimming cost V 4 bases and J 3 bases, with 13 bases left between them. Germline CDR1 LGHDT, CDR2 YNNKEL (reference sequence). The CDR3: CASSPGGPFYEQYF. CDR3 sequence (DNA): TGTGCCAGCAGCCCCGGGGGGCCCTTCTACGAGCAGTACTTC.

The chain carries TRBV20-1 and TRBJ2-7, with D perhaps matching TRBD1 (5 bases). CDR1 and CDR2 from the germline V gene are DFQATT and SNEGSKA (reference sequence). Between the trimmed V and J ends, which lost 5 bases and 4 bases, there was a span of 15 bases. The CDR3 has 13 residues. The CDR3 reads CSAPPAGRYEQYF. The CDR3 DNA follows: TGCAGTGCTCCCCCGGCAGGGCGATACGAGCAGTACTTC.

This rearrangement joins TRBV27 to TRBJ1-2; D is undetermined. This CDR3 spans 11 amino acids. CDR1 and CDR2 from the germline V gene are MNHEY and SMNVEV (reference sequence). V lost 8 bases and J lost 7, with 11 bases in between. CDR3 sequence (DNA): TGTGCCAGCTCTGACTGGGGTGGCTACACCTTC. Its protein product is CASSDWGGYTF.

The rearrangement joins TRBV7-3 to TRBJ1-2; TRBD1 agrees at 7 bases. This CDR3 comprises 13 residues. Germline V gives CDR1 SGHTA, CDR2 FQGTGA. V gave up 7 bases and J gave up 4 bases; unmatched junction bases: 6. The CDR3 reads CASNQTGFYGYTF. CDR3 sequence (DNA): TGTGCCAGCAACCAGACAGGGTTCTATGGCTACACCTTC. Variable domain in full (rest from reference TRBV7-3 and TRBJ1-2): GAGVSQTPSNKVTEKGKYVELRCDPISGHTALYWYRQSLGQGPEFLIYFQGTGAADDSGLPNDRFFAVRPEGSVSTLKIQRTERGDSAVYLCASNQTGFYGYTFGSGTRLTVV.

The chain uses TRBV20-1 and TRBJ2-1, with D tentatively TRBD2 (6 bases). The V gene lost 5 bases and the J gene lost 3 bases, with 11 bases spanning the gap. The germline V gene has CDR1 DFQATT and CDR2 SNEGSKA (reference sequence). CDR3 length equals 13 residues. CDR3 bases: TGCAGTGCTGCCTTCGGGGGCTACAATGAGCAGTTCTTC. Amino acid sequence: CSAAFGGYNEQFF.

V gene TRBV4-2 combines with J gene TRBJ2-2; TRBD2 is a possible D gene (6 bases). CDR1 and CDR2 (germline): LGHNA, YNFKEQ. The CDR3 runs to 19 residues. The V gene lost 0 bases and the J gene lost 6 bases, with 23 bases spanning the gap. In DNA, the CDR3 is TGTGCCAGCAGCCAAGACTGGATGAGACGGGACTGGGGACCCGGGGAGCTGTTTTTT. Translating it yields CASSQDWMRRDWGPGELFF.

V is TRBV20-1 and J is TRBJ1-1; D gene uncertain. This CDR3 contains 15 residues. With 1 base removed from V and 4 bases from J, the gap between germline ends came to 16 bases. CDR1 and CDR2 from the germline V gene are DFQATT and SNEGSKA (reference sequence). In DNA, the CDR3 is TGCAGTGCTAGAGGCAGTCTGGTGGGGAGCACTGAAGCTTTCTTT. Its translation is CSARGSLVGSTEAFF.

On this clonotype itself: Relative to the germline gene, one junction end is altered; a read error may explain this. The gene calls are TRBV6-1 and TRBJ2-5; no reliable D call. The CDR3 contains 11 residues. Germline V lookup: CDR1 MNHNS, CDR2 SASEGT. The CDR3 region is CASSEQETQCF. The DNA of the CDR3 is TGTGCCAGCAGTGAACAAGAGACCCAGTGCTTC.

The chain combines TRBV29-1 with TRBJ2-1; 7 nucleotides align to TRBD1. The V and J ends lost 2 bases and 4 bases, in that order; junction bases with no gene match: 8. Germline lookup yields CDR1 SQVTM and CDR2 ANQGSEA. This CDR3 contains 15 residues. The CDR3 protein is CSVESFGQVYNEQFF. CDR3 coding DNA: TGCAGCGTTGAAAGTTTCGGACAGGTATACAATGAGCAGTTCTTC.

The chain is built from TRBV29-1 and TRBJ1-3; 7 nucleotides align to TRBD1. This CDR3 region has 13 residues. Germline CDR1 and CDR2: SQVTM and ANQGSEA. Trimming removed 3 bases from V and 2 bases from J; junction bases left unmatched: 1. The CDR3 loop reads CSVDQGAGNTIYF. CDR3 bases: TGCAGCGTTGATCAGGGGGCTGGAAACACCATATATTTT.

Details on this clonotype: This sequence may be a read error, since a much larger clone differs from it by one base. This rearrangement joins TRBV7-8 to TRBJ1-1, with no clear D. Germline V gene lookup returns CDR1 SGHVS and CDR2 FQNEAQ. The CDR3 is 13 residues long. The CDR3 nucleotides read TGTGCCAGCAGCTTAGTTTTGATTACTGGAGCTTTCTTT. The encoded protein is CASSLVLITGAFF.

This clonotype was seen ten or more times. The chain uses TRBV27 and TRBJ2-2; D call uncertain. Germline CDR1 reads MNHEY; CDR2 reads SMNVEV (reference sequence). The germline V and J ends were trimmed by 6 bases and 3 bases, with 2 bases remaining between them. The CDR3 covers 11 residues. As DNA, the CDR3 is TGTGCCAGCAGATACACCGGGGAGCTGTTTTTT. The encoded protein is CASRYTGELFF.

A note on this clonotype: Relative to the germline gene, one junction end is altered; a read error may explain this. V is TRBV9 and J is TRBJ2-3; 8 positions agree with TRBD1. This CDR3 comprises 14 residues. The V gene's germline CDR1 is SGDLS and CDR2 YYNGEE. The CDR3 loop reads CATSRTGRTDTQYF. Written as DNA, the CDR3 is TGTGCCACCAGCCGGACAGGGCGCACAGATACGCAGTATTTT.

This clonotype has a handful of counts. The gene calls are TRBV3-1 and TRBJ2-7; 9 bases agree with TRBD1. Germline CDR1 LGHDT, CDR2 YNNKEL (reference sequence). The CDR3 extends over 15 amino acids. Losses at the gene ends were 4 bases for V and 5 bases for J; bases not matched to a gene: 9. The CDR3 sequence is CASSRQGGVSNEQYF. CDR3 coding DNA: TGTGCCAGCAGCCGACAGGGGGGTGTAAGTAACGAGCAGTACTTC.

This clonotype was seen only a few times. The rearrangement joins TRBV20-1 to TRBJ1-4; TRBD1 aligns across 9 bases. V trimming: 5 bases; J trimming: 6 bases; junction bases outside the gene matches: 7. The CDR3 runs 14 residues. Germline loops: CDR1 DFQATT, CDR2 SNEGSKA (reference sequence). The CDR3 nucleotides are TGCAGTGCTGGCACCGGGACAGGGTATGAAAAACTGTTTTTT. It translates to CSAGTGTGYEKLFF.

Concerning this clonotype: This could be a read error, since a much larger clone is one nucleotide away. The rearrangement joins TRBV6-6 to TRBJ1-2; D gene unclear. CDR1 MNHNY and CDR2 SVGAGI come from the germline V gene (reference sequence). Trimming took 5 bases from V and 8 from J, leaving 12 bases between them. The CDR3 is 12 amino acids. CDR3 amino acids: CASSVACRGYTF. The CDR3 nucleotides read TGTGCCAGCAGTGTGGCCTGTCGAGGCTACACCTTC.

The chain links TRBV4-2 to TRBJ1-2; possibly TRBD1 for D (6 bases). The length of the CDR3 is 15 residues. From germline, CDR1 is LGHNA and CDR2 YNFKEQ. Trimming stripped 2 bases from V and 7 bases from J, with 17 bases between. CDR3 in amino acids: CASSQTLNRDSGYTF. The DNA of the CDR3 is TGTGCCAGCAGCCAAACCCTGAACAGGGACTCTGGCTACACCTTC.

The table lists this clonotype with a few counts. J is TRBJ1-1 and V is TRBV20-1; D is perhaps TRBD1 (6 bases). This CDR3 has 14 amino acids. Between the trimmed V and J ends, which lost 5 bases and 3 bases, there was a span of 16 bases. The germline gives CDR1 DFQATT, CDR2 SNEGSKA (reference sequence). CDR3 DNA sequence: TGCAGTGCTGGCGAAACAGGGCTGGACACTGAAGCTTTCTTT. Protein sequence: CSAGETGLDTEAFF.

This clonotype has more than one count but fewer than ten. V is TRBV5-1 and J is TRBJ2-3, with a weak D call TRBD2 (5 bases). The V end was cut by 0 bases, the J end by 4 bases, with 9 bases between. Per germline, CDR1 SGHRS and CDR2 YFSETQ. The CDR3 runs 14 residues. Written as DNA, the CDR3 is TGCGCCAGCAGCTTGGTAGGAGCGGCAGATACGCAGTATTTT. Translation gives CASSLVGAADTQYF.

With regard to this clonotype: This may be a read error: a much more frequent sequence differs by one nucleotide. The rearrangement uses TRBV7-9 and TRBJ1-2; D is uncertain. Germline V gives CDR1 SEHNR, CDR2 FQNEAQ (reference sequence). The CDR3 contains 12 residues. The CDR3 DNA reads TGTGCCAGCAGCCCGCTGGACTATGGCAACACCTTC. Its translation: CASSPLDYGNTF.

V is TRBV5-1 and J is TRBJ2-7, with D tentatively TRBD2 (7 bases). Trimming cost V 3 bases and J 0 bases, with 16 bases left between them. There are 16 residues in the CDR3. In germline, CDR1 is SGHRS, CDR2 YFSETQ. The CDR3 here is CASSSSGGTSSYEQYF. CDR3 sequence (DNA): TGCGCCAGCAGCTCCTCGGGGGGCACCAGCTCCTACGAGCAGTACTTC.

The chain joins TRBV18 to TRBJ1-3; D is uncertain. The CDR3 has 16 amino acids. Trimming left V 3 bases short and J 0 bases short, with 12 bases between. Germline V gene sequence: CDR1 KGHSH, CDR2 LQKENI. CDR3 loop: CASSPAPELSGNTIYF. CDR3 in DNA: TGTGCCAGCTCACCCGCCCCGGAGCTCTCTGGAAACACCATATATTTT.

CDR3 bases: TGTGCCAGCAGTTTAACCGAGGGCCTCAACTATGGCTACACCTTC. Translation gives CASSLTEGLNYGYTF. J is TRBJ1-2 and V is TRBV12-3 or TRBV12-4; D gene uncertain. V was trimmed by 2 bases and J by 2 bases, leaving 12 bases between them. The CDR3 length is 15 residues.

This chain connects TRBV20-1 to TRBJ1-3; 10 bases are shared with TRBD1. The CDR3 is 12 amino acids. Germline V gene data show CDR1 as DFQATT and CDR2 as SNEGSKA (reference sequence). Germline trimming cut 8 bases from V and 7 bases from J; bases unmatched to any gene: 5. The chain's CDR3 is CSTPGQGNTIYF. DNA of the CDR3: TGCAGTACTCCGGGACAGGGGAACACCATATATTTT.

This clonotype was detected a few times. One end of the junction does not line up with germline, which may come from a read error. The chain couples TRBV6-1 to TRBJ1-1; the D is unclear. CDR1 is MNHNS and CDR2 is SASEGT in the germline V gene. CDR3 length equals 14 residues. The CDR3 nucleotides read TGTGCCAGCATACGGTCAACCCTGAAGACTGAAGCTTTCTTT. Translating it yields CASIRSTLKTEAFF.